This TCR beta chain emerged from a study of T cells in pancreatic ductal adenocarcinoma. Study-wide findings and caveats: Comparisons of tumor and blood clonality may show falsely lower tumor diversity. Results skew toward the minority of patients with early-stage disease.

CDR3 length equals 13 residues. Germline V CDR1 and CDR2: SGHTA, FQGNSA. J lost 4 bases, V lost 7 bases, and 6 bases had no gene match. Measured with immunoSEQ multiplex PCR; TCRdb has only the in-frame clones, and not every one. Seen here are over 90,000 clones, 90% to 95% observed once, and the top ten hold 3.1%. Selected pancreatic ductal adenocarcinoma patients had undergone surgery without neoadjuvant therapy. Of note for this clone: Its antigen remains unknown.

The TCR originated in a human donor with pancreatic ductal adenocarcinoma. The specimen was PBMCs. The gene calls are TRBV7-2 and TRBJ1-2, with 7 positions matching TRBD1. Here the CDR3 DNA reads TGTGCCAGCACCCAGGGGGTGGGCTATGGCTACACCTTC. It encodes CASTQGVGYGYTF.